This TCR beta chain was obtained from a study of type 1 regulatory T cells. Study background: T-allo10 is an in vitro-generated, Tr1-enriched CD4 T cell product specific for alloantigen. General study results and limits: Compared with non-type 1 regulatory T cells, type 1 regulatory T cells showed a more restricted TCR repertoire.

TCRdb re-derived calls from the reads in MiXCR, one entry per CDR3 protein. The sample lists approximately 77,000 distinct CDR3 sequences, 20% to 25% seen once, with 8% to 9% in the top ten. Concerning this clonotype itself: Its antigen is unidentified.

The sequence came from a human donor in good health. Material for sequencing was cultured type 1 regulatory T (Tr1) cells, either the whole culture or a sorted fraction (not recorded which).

The CDR3 is CASSLQAGTYEQYF. The CDR3 coding sequence is TGCGCCAGCAGCTTACAAGCGGGGACCTACGAGCAGTACTTC. The chain has TRBV5-1 and TRBJ2-7, with TRBD2 identical over 7 bases. The CDR3 extends over 14 amino acids. Germline assignment: CDR1 SGHRS and CDR2 YFSETQ. After removal of 2 bases from V and 2 bases from J, the junction contained 4 bases not matched to a gene.